One and the same sample provided the 4 T cell receptor beta chains below, sequenced in a study of vaccination and CD4 T cells after COVID-19. As to treatment: roughly 10-day PBMC culture with coronavirus spike peptide pools or control peptides (ViraFEST assay). What these receptors recognize is not known. Researchers used the Oncomine TCR Beta short-read assay to sequence DNA from cultured CD4+ T cells. TCRdb reprocessed the PCR reads via MiXCR and lists one record per CDR3 protein. This sample has fewer than 10,000 distinct CDR3 sequences, with 30% to 45% found just once. The sequenced material came from CD4+ T cells from blood, cultured in vitro. These receptors came from a human donor who had recovered from COVID-19.

This clonotype has more than one count but fewer than ten. The J gene is TRBJ1-5, the V gene TRBV5-4; 7 nucleotides align to TRBD1. Germline V gene sequence: CDR1 SGHNT, CDR2 YYREEE (reference sequence). V dropped 0 bases and J dropped 4; count of bases not matched to a gene: 4. The CDR3 runs 15 residues. The CDR3 DNA follows: TGTGCCAGCAGCTTGGGGACAGGAGCTAATCAGCCCCAGCATTTT. Translation: CASSLGTGANQPQHF. The full variable domain, with the rest looked up from reference TRBV5-4 and TRBJ1-5, is ETGVTQSPTHLIKTRGQQVTLRCSSQSGHNTVSWYQQALGQGPQFIFQYYREEENGRGNFPPRFSGLQFPNYSSELNVNALELDDSALYLCASSLGTGANQPQHFGDGTRLSIL.

This clonotype was recorded only once. V and J are TRBV20-1 and TRBJ2-7; TRBD2 agrees at 8 bases. J lost 3 bases, V lost 5 bases, and 6 bases had no gene match. Per the germline V gene, CDR1 is DFQATT and CDR2 is SNEGSKA (reference sequence). The CDR3 sequence is 13 residues long. DNA for the CDR3: TGCAGTGCTTCCCCCGGGACTAGCTACGAGCAGTACTTC. Protein: CSASPGTSYEQYF.

Turning to this clonotype: The CDR3 does not end in the conserved phenylalanine or tryptophan, so this is likely a read error. This rearrangement joins TRBV27 to TRBJ2-1, with D possibly TRBD1 on 6 matching bases. V lost 8 bases, J lost 9 bases, and 17 bases lay in between. This CDR3 contains 13 residues. Germline loops: CDR1 MNHEY, CDR2 SMNVEV (reference sequence). The CDR3 DNA reads as TGTGCCAGCCGGGACATCAAAGCATCTGAGCAGTTCCTC. Translated: CASRDIKASEQFL.

The V and J genes are TRBV5-6 and TRBJ1-2; possibly TRBD1 for D (5 bases). Deletions cut 1 base from V and 3 bases from J, with 10 bases between. Per the germline V gene, CDR1 is SGHDT and CDR2 is YYEEEE. The CDR3 is made up of 14 amino acids. CDR3 nucleotide sequence: TGTGCCAGCAGCTTGCTCTGGGGGGACTATGGCTACACCTTC. Protein product: CASSLLWGDYGYTF.